Below are 32 T cell receptor beta chains sequenced from a single sample in a study of OX40 agonist ivuxolimab in advanced cancers. Libraries were prepared through the immunoSEQ multiplex PCR assay. The immuneACCESS repertoire file appears here via TCRdb, limited to in-frame rearrangements. These files lack a portion of the clones; in checked studies, under half of the deficit traces to unresolved V genes, and the cause of the others is not known. The sample data list approximately 26,000 clones, and about 90% of these were observed just once. The ten most abundant clones make up roughly 15% of the sample. This sample comprised CD4+ or CD8+ T cells sorted from blood, obtained in a trial of the OX40 agonist ivuxolimab. The receptors here all came from an adult with an advanced solid tumor such as melanoma, head and neck, liver or kidney cancer.

This chain joins TRBV7-3 and TRBJ2-5, with 9 bases that match TRBD2. The CDR3 is 14 amino acids. Trimming took 2 bases from V and 4 from J; bases not matched to a gene: 2. Germline assignment: CDR1 SGHTA and CDR2 FQGTGA. CDR3 bases: TGTGCCAGCAGCTTAGAACTAGCGGGAGAGACCCAGTACTTC. This gives the protein CASSLELAGETQYF.

The rearrangement links TRBV6-5 to TRBJ1-1, with a possible D match to TRBD1 (5 bases). V lost 2 bases and J 9 bases, leaving 10 bases between the germline ends. The CDR3 spans 12 residues. From germline, CDR1 is MNHEY and CDR2 SVGAGI. This chain's CDR3 is CASSYGAGKAFF. The CDR3 DNA is TGTGCCAGCAGTTACGGAGCAGGGAAAGCTTTCTTT.

V is TRBV29-1 and J is TRBJ2-1, with 13 bases fitting TRBD2. Germline CDR1 is SQVTM and CDR2 is ANQGSEA. V lost 2 bases, J lost 12 bases, and 10 bases stayed unmatched. This CDR3 is 15 amino acids long. The DNA of the CDR3 is TGCAGCGTTGAATCCCGAACTAGCGGGAGGGCCCCGCAGTTCTTC. Translating it yields CSVESRTSGRAPQFF.

This chain links TRBV4-1 with TRBJ2-7; unclear D gene. The CDR3 is 13 residues long. V gave up 0 bases and J gave up 4 bases, with 7 bases separating them. Germline V gene sequence: CDR1 MGHRA, CDR2 YSYEKL. The chain's CDR3 is CASSQELTYEQYF. In DNA form, the CDR3 reads TGCGCCAGCAGCCAAGAGCTTACTTACGAGCAGTACTTC.

The CDR3 sequence: CASSLGVGKLFF. Here the CDR3 DNA reads TGTGCCAGCAGCTTGGGCGTCGGGAAACTGTTTTTT. The J gene is TRBJ1-4, the V gene TRBV5-6; no definite D call. The CDR3 consists of 12 residues. The germline CDR1 and CDR2 sequences are SGHDT and YYEEEE. V lost 0 bases and J 11 bases, leaving 8 bases between the germline ends.

V usage is TRBV27 and J usage is TRBJ2-5; TRBD2 agrees at 8 bases. Trimming took 5 bases from V and 6 from J; bases not matched to a gene: 14. Germline V CDR1 and CDR2: MNHEY, SMNVEV (reference sequence). CDR3 length equals 16 residues. The CDR3: CASSPYSGSLWQTQYF. The CDR3 nucleotides read TGTGCCAGCAGTCCCTACAGCGGGAGTCTTTGGCAGACCCAGTACTTC.

The V and J genes are TRBV19 and TRBJ2-3; 12 bases agree with TRBD2. Germline CDR1 is LNHDA and CDR2 is SQIVND (reference sequence). The CDR3 runs 16 residues. V was clipped by 4 bases and J by 4 bases; unmatched bases: 6. The CDR3 region has the DNA TGTGCCAGTAGTACCTGGACTAGCGGGACGGCAGATACGCAGTATTTT. Translation gives CASSTWTSGTADTQYF.

The genes are TRBV27 and TRBJ1-5, with a weak D call TRBD1 (5 bases). Germline V CDR1 and CDR2: MNHEY, SMNVEV (reference sequence). V lost 0 bases and J 0 bases, leaving 15 bases between the germline ends. The CDR3 sequence is 18 residues long. The CDR3 coding sequence is TGTGCCAGCAGTTTATCGGGACGGCTGGGGTATAGCAATCAGCCCCAGCATTTT. Translating gives CASSLSGRLGYSNQPQHF.

The gene calls are TRBV13 and TRBJ2-7; 9 bases agree with TRBD1. The CDR3 runs to 17 residues. The germline V gene encodes CDR1 PRHDT and CDR2 FYEKMQ (reference sequence). Unmatched junction bases numbered 13, after V lost 3 bases and J lost 4 bases. CDR3 amino acids: CASSFSGTGLFPYEQYF. The CDR3 DNA sequence: TGTGCCAGCAGCTTCTCCGGGACAGGGCTTTTCCCTTACGAGCAGTACTTC.

The V call is TRBV15, the J call TRBJ2-7; D remains unclear. Germline V gene sequence: CDR1 LNHNV, CDR2 YYDKDF (reference sequence). The CDR3 is made up of 14 amino acids. Between the trimmed V and J ends, which lost 0 bases and 7 bases, there was a span of 13 bases. CDR3 sequence reads: CATSRDSLNWEQYF. CDR3 in DNA: TGTGCCACCAGCAGAGATTCCTTGAATTGGGAGCAGTACTTC.

The rearrangement joins TRBV29-1 to TRBJ2-7, with 14 bases identical to TRBD2. Germline lookup yields CDR1 SQVTM and CDR2 ANQGSEA. CDR3 size: 16 residues. Trimming at V came to 4 bases and at J to 1 base, leaving 6 bases not matched to a gene. CDR3 coding DNA: TGCAGCGTTGGACTAGCGGGAGGGCCTATTTCCTACGAGCAGTACTTC. Its protein is CSVGLAGGPISYEQYF.

This clone has more than one count but fewer than ten. The V gene is TRBV6-8, the J gene TRBJ2-2; 7 bases are a match to TRBD1. The germline V gene encodes CDR1 MNHGY and CDR2 SAAAGT. Trimming cost V 6 bases and J 1 base; bases outside gene matches: 11. The CDR3 consists of 17 residues. CDR3: CASSTRQGKWNTGELFF. The DNA for the CDR3 is TGTGCCAGCAGCACCCGACAGGGTAAATGGAACACCGGGGAGCTGTTTTTT.

CDR3 region: CASSQGASYEQYF. CDR3 nucleotides: TGTGCCAGTAGTCAGGGGGCATCCTACGAGCAGTACTTC. The chain uses TRBV19 and TRBJ2-7, with TRBD1 matching over 8 bases. The CDR3 consists of 13 residues. V was clipped by 5 bases and J by 1 base; unmatched bases: 1. Germline CDR1 LNHDA, CDR2 SQIVND (reference sequence).

The rearrangement links TRBV5-6 to TRBJ2-5; 8 nucleotides line up with TRBD1. Losses at the gene ends were 3 bases for V and 5 bases for J; bases not matched to a gene: 6. This CDR3 has 14 amino acids. The germline gives CDR1 SGHDT, CDR2 YYEEEE. The CDR3 region is CASSSQGAGETQYF. The DNA for the CDR3 is TGTGCCAGCAGCTCTCAGGGGGCGGGGGAGACCCAGTACTTC.

The chain is built from TRBV27 and TRBJ1-1, with D hard to call. V was pared by 9 bases and J by 5 bases, with 16 bases between. Germline V CDR1 and CDR2: MNHEY, SMNVEV (reference sequence). This CDR3 contains 13 residues. The CDR3 spells CASHKLGKTEAFF. In DNA, the CDR3 is TGTGCCAGTCACAAGCTGGGTAAAACTGAAGCTTTCTTT.

The V and J genes are TRBV11-2 and TRBJ2-6, with D perhaps matching TRBD2 (6 bases). Trimming pared 3 bases from V and 0 bases from J, leaving 6 bases between. CDR1 is SGHAT and CDR2 is FQNNGV in the germline V gene. CDR3 length: 15 amino acids. Here the CDR3 DNA reads TGTGCCAGCAGCTTGGACTACTCTGGGGCCAACGTCCTGACTTTC. Amino acids: CASSLDYSGANVLTF.

This chain links TRBV7-8 with TRBJ1-5; no clear D. Per germline, CDR1 SGHVS and CDR2 FQNEAQ. This CDR3 has 14 residues. V was shortened by 1 base and J by 8 bases, with 12 bases between the two germline ends. In DNA form, the CDR3 reads TGTGCCAGCAGCTTAGGAGGGTCATATGAGCCCCAGCATTTT. This translates into CASSLGGSYEPQHF.

The chain uses TRBV11-1 and TRBJ2-1, with TRBD2 matching 10 bases. There are 18 residues in the CDR3. CDR1 is SGHAT and CDR2 is FQDESV in the germline V gene (reference sequence). J lost 3 bases, V lost 2 bases, and 10 bases had no gene match. The CDR3, as DNA: TGTGCCAGCAGCTTATTAACTAGCGGGAAAATTTACTACAATGAGCAGTTCTTC. This translates into CASSLLTSGKIYYNEQFF. The entire variable domain, with the rest obtained from reference TRBV11-1 and TRBJ2-1, is as follows: EAEVAQSPRYKITEKSQAVAFWCDPISGHATLYWYRQILGQGPELLVQFQDESVVDDSQLPKDRFSAERLKGVDSTLKIQPAELGDSAMYLCASSLLTSGKIYYNEQFFGPGTRLTVL.

The V and J genes are TRBV9 and TRBJ2-2; D uncertain. CDR3 length equals 14 residues. Germline V gene data show CDR1 as SGDLS and CDR2 as YYNGEE. V was cut by 3 bases and J by 6 bases, with 12 bases left in between. Here the CDR3 DNA reads TGTGCCAGCAGCGGCAACTGGGCATCCGGGGAGCTGTTTTTT. Translated: CASSGNWASGELFF.

The rearrangement joins TRBV27 to TRBJ1-5, with 12 bases identical to TRBD1. Germline V CDR1 and CDR2: MNHEY, SMNVEV (reference sequence). The CDR3 covers 15 residues. With V trimmed by 3 bases and J by 7 bases, 4 bases remained unmatched. DNA of the CDR3: TGTGCCAGCAGTTTGGGACAGGGGGCAGGACAGCCCCAGCATTTT. Residues: CASSLGQGAGQPQHF.

The chain joins TRBV20-1 to TRBJ1-2; no clear D. The germline V gene has CDR1 DFQATT and CDR2 SNEGSKA (reference sequence). V lost 5 bases to trimming and J lost 3 bases, with 4 bases between them. There are 10 residues in the CDR3. CDR3 amino acids: CSAGDYGYTF. Here the CDR3 DNA reads TGCAGTGCTGGGGACTATGGCTACACCTTC.

The rearrangement links TRBV11-2 to TRBJ2-3; the match to TRBD1 covers 8 bases. With 1 base clipped from V and 1 base from J, the junction kept 4 bases outside the gene matches. The CDR3 runs 16 residues. Germline CDR1 and CDR2: SGHAT and FQNNGV. The CDR3 protein is CASSLGTTGGTDTQYF. The CDR3 nucleotides are TGTGCCAGCAGCTTAGGGACGACAGGGGGCACAGATACGCAGTATTTT.

The V call is TRBV4-1, the J call TRBJ2-1, with D tentatively TRBD2 (6 bases). Germline CDR1 is MGHRA and CDR2 is YSYEKL. The CDR3 is made up of 15 amino acids. V was shortened by 7 bases and J by 3 bases, with 16 bases between the two germline ends. CDR3 DNA: TGCGCCAGCATGGGGCTCGGGGGAGGCTACAATGAGCAGTTCTTC. Residues: CASMGLGGGYNEQFF.

The V gene is TRBV6-6, the J gene TRBJ2-7, with unresolved D. V shed 3 bases and J shed 3 bases, with 12 bases lying between them. The CDR3 is 14 residues long. Germline lookup yields CDR1 MNHNY and CDR2 SVGAGI (reference sequence). The CDR3 here is CASSYSPGVYEQYF. The CDR3 DNA follows: TGTGCCAGCAGTTATTCTCCCGGAGTCTACGAGCAGTACTTC.

The chain carries TRBV13 and TRBJ1-3, with D unresolved. Germline values: CDR1 PRHDT, CDR2 FYEKMQ (reference sequence). V was clipped by 5 bases and J by 0 bases, with 2 bases between them. This CDR3 region has 12 residues. The CDR3 reads CASSRSGNTIYF. Written as DNA, the CDR3 is TGTGCCAGCAGCCGCTCTGGAAACACCATATATTTT.

This clone was counted a single time. V is TRBV5-4 and J is TRBJ2-7; 8 bases agree with TRBD2. The CDR3 has 15 amino acids. Per germline, CDR1 SGHNT and CDR2 YYREEE (reference sequence). Trimming removed 0 bases from V and 5 bases from J; junction bases left unmatched: 7. The CDR3 sequence is CASSLEGSGKNEQYF. In DNA form, the CDR3 reads TGTGCCAGCAGCTTGGAAGGTAGCGGGAAGAACGAGCAGTACTTC.

J is TRBJ2-2 and V is TRBV11-2; a weak D match, TRBD2 (6 bases). This CDR3 comprises 17 residues. V was cut by 5 bases and J by 2 bases, with 18 bases left in between. Per the germline V gene, CDR1 is SGHAT and CDR2 is FQNNGV. In DNA, the CDR3 is TGTGCCAGCAGCGGAGGGGACGGGAGTCAAAACACCGGGGAGCTGTTTTTT. It is translated as CASSGGDGSQNTGELFF.

The V call is TRBV4-2, the J call TRBJ1-4, with D possibly being TRBD1 (6 bases). V lost 4 bases and J lost 8, with 14 bases in between. The V gene's germline CDR1 is LGHNA and CDR2 YNFKEQ. The CDR3 covers 14 residues. The CDR3 DNA is TGTGCCAGCAGCCGAGAACGGGGGGGCGAAAAACTGTTTTTT. Translated: CASSRERGGEKLFF.

As DNA, the CDR3 is TGTGCCAGCAGCCTAAGTGAGCAGTTCTTC. Residues: CASSLSEQFF. This chain links TRBV6-1 with TRBJ2-1; D ambiguous. This CDR3 has 10 residues. From germline, CDR1 is MNHNS and CDR2 SASEGT. V lost 6 bases and J lost 9, with 6 bases in between.

V usage is TRBV28 and J usage is TRBJ1-1; D unresolved. The germline V gene encodes CDR1 MDHEN and CDR2 SYDVKM. V was pared by 5 bases and J by 0 bases, with 7 bases between. The length of the CDR3 is 13 residues. The CDR3 loop reads CASSQNLNTEAFF. The CDR3 nucleotides are TGTGCCAGCAGTCAGAATCTGAACACTGAAGCTTTCTTT.

The chain employs TRBV11-3 and TRBJ2-2, with 11 bases fitting TRBD1. Per germline, CDR1 SGHNT and CDR2 YENEEA. The trim removed 1 base at V and 4 bases at J, leaving 5 bases unmatched. The CDR3 runs 17 residues. CDR3 DNA: TGTGCCAGCAGCTTAGGTCCTGGACAGGGGGCCACCGGGGAGCTGTTTTTT. Translated, it gives CASSLGPGQGATGELFF.

This clone is categorized as medium-sized. The same CDR3 also results from other DNA sequences found in this sample. The J gene is TRBJ2-7, the V gene TRBV27; TRBD1 matches 9 bases. This CDR3 is 14 amino acids long. V gave up 5 bases and J gave up 0 bases; unmatched junction bases: 2. CDR1 is MNHEY and CDR2 is SMNVEV in the germline V gene (reference sequence). The CDR3 nucleotides read TGTGCCAGCAGTGGACAGGGGAGCTCCTACGAGCAGTACTTC. Its protein is CASSGQGSSYEQYF.